Shown below are 4 T cell receptor beta chains from a single sample sequenced in a study of T cell responses to AZD1222 COVID-19 vaccine. Measured with immunoSEQ multiplex PCR; TCRdb has only the in-frame clones, and not every one. This sample carries roughly 150,000 clones, around 88% of them seen once, and the ten largest clones take 3% to 4%. The sample was peripheral blood, taken on day 0 of MenACWY control vaccination. The receptors stem from an adult in good health.

CDR3 DNA: TGTGCCAGCTCCGGGCCAGACCCCTACGAGCAGTACTTC. Protein sequence: CASSGPDPYEQYF. The chain joins TRBV9 to TRBJ2-7, with no clear D. The CDR3 totals 13 residues. Germline V lookup: CDR1 SGDLS, CDR2 YYNGEE. The germline V and J ends were trimmed by 7 bases and 2 bases, with 13 bases remaining between them.

This chain joins TRBV18 and TRBJ2-3; no definite D call. The germline gives CDR1 KGHSH, CDR2 LQKENI. The CDR3 runs to 11 residues. Trimming left V 3 bases short and J 2 bases short, with 0 bases between. The CDR3 nucleotides read TGTGCCAGCTCACCCACAGATACGCAGTATTTT. This gives the protein CASSPTDTQYF.

Note on this clone: One end of the junction is discordant with germline, which a read error may explain. The chain recombines TRBV5-3 with TRBJ2-5; D unclear. Being an ORF, TRBV5-3 has a function that is uncertain. The CDR3 contains 11 residues. For the CDR3, the DNA is TGTGCCAGAAGCTTGAAGTCGCCCCCCGACTTC. This codes for CARSLKSPPDF.

This chain connects TRBV10-3 to TRBJ1-5; D remains ambiguous. V gave up 0 bases and J gave up 7 bases, with 7 bases separating them. This CDR3 region has 13 residues. In germline, CDR1 is ENHRY, CDR2 SYGVKD. The CDR3 protein is CAISESGEQPQHF. The CDR3 region has the DNA TGTGCCATCAGTGAGTCTGGGGAACAGCCCCAGCATTTT.